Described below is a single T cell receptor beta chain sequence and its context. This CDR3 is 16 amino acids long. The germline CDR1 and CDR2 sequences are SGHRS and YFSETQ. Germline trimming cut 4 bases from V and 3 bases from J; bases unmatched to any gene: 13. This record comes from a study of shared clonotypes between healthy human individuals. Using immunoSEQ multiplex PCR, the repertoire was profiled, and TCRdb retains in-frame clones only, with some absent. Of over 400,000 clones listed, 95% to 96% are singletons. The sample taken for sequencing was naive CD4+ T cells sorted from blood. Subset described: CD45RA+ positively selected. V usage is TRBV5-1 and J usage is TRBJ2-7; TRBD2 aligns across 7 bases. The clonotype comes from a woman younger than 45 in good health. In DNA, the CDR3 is TGCGCCAGCAGCCTGAAAAGCGGGATCAGACTCTACGAGCAGTACTTC. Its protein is CASSLKSGIRLYEQYF.